This TCR beta chain was recorded in a study of blood T cell repertoires in COVID-19. Looking at the study overall: Material from acute and convalescent COVID-19 was sourced from the United States, Italy and Spain. Sample material is recorded as cDNA or gDNA derived from T cells, B-cell-depleted T cells, or PBMCs.

The CDR3 length is 16 residues. Germline lookup yields CDR1 SGHRS and CDR2 YFSETQ. V gave up 9 bases and J gave up 2 bases; unmatched junction bases: 12. The repertoire was sequenced with immunoSEQ multiplex PCR; TCRdb's copy has only in-frame clones and lacks some. The profile shows around 300,000 clones, 90% of them singletons. Which cohort a participant joined came from the clinical history participants gave. The chain recombines TRBV5-1 with TRBJ2-5, with 11 bases that match TRBD2. The sample was PBMCs or T cells enriched from blood (not recorded which). The TCR was taken from a woman aged 18-29 years with acute COVID-19. The CDR3 DNA reads as TGCGCCACTGCACCAATAGCGGGAGGGGGGCAAGAGACCCAGTACTTC. It specifies CATAPIAGGGQETQYF.